This entry lists 23 T cell receptor beta chains sequenced from one sample in a study of blood T cells in healthy people across ages. The second PCR ran about 6 to 12 cycles with a sample-barcoded 5' primer and J-beta primers. TCRdb analysed the 5' RACE reads with MiXCR anew, one entry per CDR3 protein. The data contain some 1.8 million distinct CDR3 sequences, roughly two fifths of them singletons. The sample taken for sequencing was blood. These receptors were taken from a human donor in good health.

This clonotype was observed a handful of times. V usage is TRBV7-8 and J usage is TRBJ2-7; D perhaps matches TRBD1 (5 bases). The CDR3 spans 16 residues. Germline V gene data show CDR1 as SGHVS and CDR2 as FQNEAQ. V was clipped by 3 bases and J by 1 base, with 16 bases between them. The CDR3 nucleotides read TGTGCCAGCAGCTTTACGAGCATGGCAGGGTCCTACGAGCAGTACTTC. Protein sequence: CASSFTSMAGSYEQYF.

V usage is TRBV12-3 or TRBV12-4 and J usage is TRBJ1-4, with D uncertain. V was pared by 1 base and J by 2 bases, with 5 bases between. The CDR3 spans 14 residues. This CDR3 is CASSLGYTNEKLFF. In DNA, the CDR3 is TGTGCCAGCAGTTTAGGGTACACTAATGAAAAACTGTTTTTT.

The CDR3, as DNA: TGCAGTGCTGGGGGACAGGTCGATGCCTACGAGCAGTACTTC. Residues: CSAGGQVDAYEQYF. The genes are TRBV20-1 and TRBJ2-7; TRBD1 matches at 8 bases. There are 14 residues in the CDR3. The trim removed 5 bases at V and 2 bases at J, leaving 8 bases unmatched. Germline lookup yields CDR1 DFQATT and CDR2 SNEGSKA (reference sequence).

J is TRBJ2-4 and V is TRBV2; 8 nucleotides agree with TRBD1. Germline CDR1 SNHLY, CDR2 FYNNEI. Trimming took 4 bases from V and 8 from J; bases not matched to a gene: 4. CDR3 length: 13 residues. For the CDR3, the DNA is TGTGCCAGCAGTGCGGACAGGGAGGACATTCAGTACTTC. Its translation: CASSADREDIQYF. Full variable domain (missing parts from reference TRBV2 and TRBJ2-4): EPEVTQTPSHQVTQMGQEVILRCVPISNHLYFYWYRQILGQKVEFLVSFYNNEISEKSEIFDDQFSVERPDGSNFTLKIRSTKLEDSAMYFCASSADREDIQYFGAGTRLSVL.

The gene calls are TRBV9 and TRBJ2-5; D is unresolved. The J call may be mistaken, given a closer DNA end match to TRBJ2-7. The CDR3 totals 12 residues. CDR1 is SGDLS, CDR2 YYNGEE, per germline. The CDR3 DNA sequence: TGTGCCAGCAGCGTAGAGGGTTTCGAGCAGTACTTC. Its translation: CASSVEGFEQYF.

This sequence joins TRBV2 and TRBJ1-2; 8 bases line up with TRBD1. This CDR3 contains 16 residues. Germline values: CDR1 SNHLY, CDR2 FYNNEI. V lost 5 bases, J lost 8 bases, and 16 bases stayed unmatched. CDR3 nucleotide sequence: TGTGCCAGCAGTCAGCCCCCCCCGGACAGGGTTTTCGGCTACACCTTC. Encoded protein: CASSQPPPDRVFGYTF.

This clonotype appeared a few times. J is TRBJ2-1 and V is TRBV29-1, with 10 nucleotides matching TRBD1. The CDR3 has 14 amino acids. With 5 bases clipped from V and 8 bases from J, the junction kept 9 bases outside the gene matches. Germline-derived CDR1 and CDR2 are SQVTM and ANQGSEA. The CDR3 DNA follows: TGCAGCGTTAGTGTGACAGGGGGCATCGATGAGCAGTTCTTC. Amino acids: CSVSVTGGIDEQFF.

This clonotype was recorded a few times. J is TRBJ2-5 and V is TRBV3-1; D ambiguous. Trimming took off 5 bases at V and 5 bases at J, with 15 bases between the two ends. CDR1 is LGHDT, CDR2 YNNKEL, per germline (reference sequence). The CDR3 covers 14 residues. CDR3 residues: CASSTGPIGETQYF. DNA of the CDR3: TGTGCCAGCAGCACTGGACCCATTGGGGAGACCCAGTACTTC.

There are a few counts of this clonotype. V usage is TRBV5-6 and J usage is TRBJ2-5; D possibly corresponds to TRBD2 (7 bases). V lost 0 bases and J lost 11, with 23 bases in between. Germline V lookup: CDR1 SGHDT, CDR2 YYEEEE. The CDR3 is 16 residues long. CDR3 loop: CASSLGRGAQSSSQYF. In DNA, the CDR3 is TGTGCCAGCAGCTTGGGTCGGGGGGCCCAATCCAGTTCGCAGTACTTC.

This clonotype was observed a few times. The chain employs TRBV28 and TRBJ1-2; 8 bases are shared with TRBD1. Germline loops: CDR1 MDHEN, CDR2 SYDVKM. CDR3 size: 14 residues. J was trimmed by 8 bases and V by 5 bases; bases with no gene match: 10. CDR3 bases: TGTGCCAGCAGTCGGACAGGGTTCTTCCAGGGCTACACCTTC. Translation gives CASSRTGFFQGYTF.

This clonotype has more than one count but fewer than ten. V usage is TRBV7-3 and J usage is TRBJ2-1, with unresolved D. The germline V and J ends were trimmed by 5 bases and 1 base, with 12 bases remaining between them. CDR3 size: 15 residues. In germline, CDR1 is SGHTA, CDR2 FQGTGA. In DNA, the CDR3 is TGTGCCAGCAGCCCGTCGTTAGGATCCTACAATGAGCAGTTCTTC. It yields the protein CASSPSLGSYNEQFF.

This clonotype was seen at least ten times. The chain combines TRBV29-1 with TRBJ2-3; D gene unclear. V shed 6 bases and J shed 2 bases, with 12 bases lying between them. CDR1 is SQVTM and CDR2 is ANQGSEA in the germline V gene. The CDR3 runs 13 residues. CDR3 in DNA: TGCAGCGTCCTCCGACCACTCACAGATACGCAGTATTTT. Translation: CSVLRPLTDTQYF.

The chain has TRBV6-1 and TRBJ2-7, with D possibly being TRBD1 or TRBD2 (5 bases each). Trimming shortened V by 6 bases and J by 2 bases, and 17 bases separated the two germline ends. The CDR3 is 15 residues long. Germline V gene data show CDR1 as MNHNS and CDR2 as SASEGT. The CDR3 sequence: CASRALGEGPYEQYF. CDR3 DNA sequence: TGTGCCAGCAGGGCCCTGGGGGAAGGTCCCTACGAGCAGTACTTC.

V and J are TRBV4-3 and TRBJ2-1, with D perhaps TRBD1 (6 bases). CDR3 size: 14 residues. Per the germline V gene, CDR1 is LGHNA and CDR2 is YSLEER. The ends were cut back, 1 base at V and 5 bases at J, with 9 bases in the middle. CDR3 bases: TGCGCCAGCAGCCAAGTAGAGGGGGACAATGAGCAGTTCTTC. Encoded protein: CASSQVEGDNEQFF.

Of note for this clonotype: A junction boundary mismatches the germline segment, possibly from a read error. The chain is built from TRBV7-2 and TRBJ2-3, with D hard to call. This CDR3 region has 16 residues. Germline CDR1 is SGHTA and CDR2 is FQGNSA. The CDR3 sequence is CASSKRTASGTDMQYF. The DNA for the CDR3 is TGTGCCAGCAGCAAAAGGACGGCGTCGGGCACAGATATGCAGTATTTT.

This clonotype was observed a few times. The V and J genes are TRBV4-3 and TRBJ2-3, with 13 bases matching TRBD2. The germline CDR1 and CDR2 sequences are LGHNA and YSLEER. V dropped 4 bases and J dropped 2; count of bases not matched to a gene: 6. The CDR3 has 17 residues. CDR3 sequence: CASSPTGLAGDTDTQYF. The CDR3 nucleotides read TGCGCCAGCAGCCCGACCGGACTAGCGGGGGACACAGATACGCAGTATTTT.

The chain has TRBV20-1 and TRBJ2-7; TRBD2 is a possible D gene (7 bases). Germline values: CDR1 DFQATT, CDR2 SNEGSKA (reference sequence). With 0 bases removed from V and 6 bases from J, the gap between germline ends came to 15 bases. CDR3 length equals 14 residues. CDR3 sequence reads: CSARDEGGGLEQYF. CDR3 nucleotides: TGCAGTGCTAGAGATGAGGGAGGGGGGCTCGAGCAGTACTTC.

The CDR3 DNA reads TGTGCCACCAGCAGCACAGGGGGGAGCAATCAGCCCCAGCATTTT. Translating gives CATSSTGGSNQPQHF. The chain links TRBV15 to TRBJ1-5; 8 bases agree with TRBD1. J gave up 1 base and V 3 bases, and 2 bases lay outside the gene matches. Germline lookup yields CDR1 LNHNV and CDR2 YYDKDF (reference sequence). The CDR3 is made up of 15 amino acids.

The rearrangement uses TRBV20-1 and TRBJ2-3; possibly TRBD2 for D (5 bases). Germline loops: CDR1 DFQATT, CDR2 SNEGSKA (reference sequence). V was trimmed by 5 bases and J by 0 bases, leaving 15 bases between them. The CDR3 totals 15 residues. The DNA for the CDR3 is TGCAGTGCTCCTGCTTGGCGGGCTAGCACAGATACGCAGTATTTT. It encodes CSAPAWRASTDTQYF.

The chain joins TRBV20-1 to TRBJ2-1, with 8 bases aligning to TRBD2. J gave up 1 base and V 2 bases, and 7 bases lay outside the gene matches. The CDR3 extends over 16 amino acids. The germline V gene has CDR1 DFQATT and CDR2 SNEGSKA (reference sequence). CDR3 sequence reads: CSARSHAGGSYNEQFF. The DNA of the CDR3 is TGCAGTGCTAGATCGCACGCGGGGGGATCCTACAATGAGCAGTTCTTC.

CDR3 amino acids: CSVEIRLGGGGNRAFF. Here the CDR3 DNA reads TGCAGCGTTGAAATTAGGCTCGGTGGGGGGGGTAATCGCGCTTTCTTT. This chain uses TRBV29-1 with TRBJ1-1; TRBD1 is a possible D gene (5 bases). V was pared by 2 bases and J by 11 bases, with 27 bases between. CDR3 length equals 16 residues. From germline, CDR1 is SQVTM and CDR2 ANQGSEA.

The rearrangement uses TRBV27 and TRBJ2-7, with a weak D call TRBD1 (6 bases). Trimming took off 1 base at V and 3 bases at J, with 13 bases between the two ends. Germline CDR1 reads MNHEY; CDR2 reads SMNVEV (reference sequence). There are 15 residues in the CDR3. The CDR3 reads CASSLYRESLYEQYF. The CDR3 DNA follows: TGTGCCAGCAGTTTATACAGGGAAAGCCTCTACGAGCAGTACTTC.

The chain combines TRBV6-5 with TRBJ1-1; D uncertain. With 5 bases removed from V and 2 bases from J, the gap between germline ends came to 9 bases. In germline, CDR1 is MNHEY, CDR2 SVGAGI. The CDR3 totals 13 residues. The chain's CDR3 is CASSHHRNTEAFF. In DNA, the CDR3 is TGTGCCAGCAGTCACCACAGAAACACTGAAGCTTTCTTT.